The 15 T cell receptor beta chains below all came from one sample that was sequenced in a study of cytomegalovirus exposure and HLA in healthy donors. PCR primers comprised 60 Vbeta and 13 Jbeta primers. TCRdb's table, derived via immunoSEQ multiplex PCR, lists solely in-frame clones and lacks some. Of over 75,000 clones in the sample, more than 75% were seen once. The specimen sequenced was PBMCs. These receptors were obtained from a woman aged 60-70 years in good health and CMV-seronegative.

The chain recombines TRBV4-1 with TRBJ2-7, with 10 bases fitting TRBD2. Looked up from germline, CDR1 is MGHRA and CDR2 is YSYEKL. The CDR3 spans 17 residues. The V and J ends lost 0 bases and 3 bases, in that order; junction bases with no gene match: 8. CDR3 bases: TGCGCCAGCAGCCAAGACAGGGGGACTAGCGACCTCTACGAGCAGTACTTC. The encoded protein is CASSQDRGTSDLYEQYF.

The chain is built from TRBV6-1 and TRBJ2-2; D is ambiguous. The CDR3 has 15 residues. Germline V gene sequence: CDR1 MNHNS, CDR2 SASEGT. Trimming shortened V by 6 bases and J by 7 bases, and 18 bases separated the two germline ends. The CDR3 bases are TGTGCCAGCAGATCGGCCATCGGGTTTGACGGGGAGCTGTTTTTT. Residues: CASRSAIGFDGELFF.

The chain carries TRBV7-2 and TRBJ2-1, with a tentative D call TRBD2 (6 bases). Germline V gene sequence: CDR1 SGHTA, CDR2 FQGNSA. The CDR3 loop spans 15 amino acids. V lost 6 bases to trimming and J lost 6 bases, with 18 bases between them. The CDR3 DNA follows: TGTGCCAGCAGTTATGGGACTGGGGGAGGCAATGAGCAGTTCTTC. Its translation is CASSYGTGGGNEQFF. Using reference TRBV7-2 and TRBJ2-1 for the parts outside the CDR3, the full variable domain is GAGVSQSPSNKVTEKGKDVELRCDPISGHTALYWYRQSLGQGLEFLIYFQGNSAPDKSGLPSDRFSAERTGGSVSTLTIQRTQQEDSAVYLCASSYGTGGGNEQFFGPGTRLTVL.

The chain joins TRBV5-1 to TRBJ1-6; possibly TRBD1 for D (5 bases). This CDR3 has 16 amino acids. The germline gives CDR1 SGHRS, CDR2 YFSETQ. V lost 1 base to trimming and J lost 0 bases, with 8 bases between them. The CDR3 DNA reads as TGCGCCAGCAGCTTGACAGGTAGCTCCTATAATTCACCCCTCCACTTT. Residues: CASSLTGSSYNSPLHF.

The V and J genes are TRBV29-1 and TRBJ2-5, with 9 bases matching TRBD2. This CDR3 is built from 12 residues. Germline assignment: CDR1 SQVTM and CDR2 ANQGSEA. CDR3 sequence (DNA): TGCAGTATAGCGGGGGTGCAAGAGACCCAGTACTTC. As protein: CSIAGVQETQYF.

CDR3 DNA: TGTGCCAGCAGCAAAGGCGCTAGCGGGAGTTGCGAGCAGTACTTC. Translated: CASSKGASGSCEQYF. The chain combines TRBV21-1 with TRBJ2-7; the table's D call of TRBD2 was not tested on the DNA. TRBV21-1 has pseudogene status. This CDR3 region has 15 residues.

This clone was seen only a few times. The chain uses TRBV9 and TRBJ1-1; 9 bases are a match to TRBD1. The germline V gene has CDR1 SGDLS and CDR2 YYNGEE. This CDR3 is built from 18 residues. The V segment lost 3 bases and the J segment 0 bases; nucleotides outside the gene matches: 12. The DNA of the CDR3 is TGTGCCAGCAGCGGACTTACAGGGGGCCGGCTAATGAACACTGAAGCTTTCTTT. Its translation is CASSGLTGGRLMNTEAFF.

The rearrangement uses TRBV6-6 and TRBJ2-7; 11 nucleotides agree with TRBD1. Germline-derived CDR1 and CDR2 are MNHNY and SVGAGI (reference sequence). With 4 bases clipped from V and 5 bases from J, the junction kept 10 bases outside the gene matches. The CDR3 loop spans 16 amino acids. CDR3 in amino acids: CASSLLRGQGANEQYF. The CDR3 region has the DNA TGTGCCAGCAGTTTGCTCCGAGGACAGGGGGCCAACGAGCAGTACTTC.

This chain uses TRBV29-1 with TRBJ2-1; the match to TRBD2 covers 9 bases. CDR3 size: 17 residues. From germline, CDR1 is SQVTM and CDR2 ANQGSEA. V lost 7 bases, J lost 3 bases, and 16 bases stayed unmatched. Here the CDR3 DNA reads TGCAGCGCCAGATTAGGGCTAGCGGGGACTAACTACAATGAGCAGTTCTTC. This sequence encodes CSARLGLAGTNYNEQFF.

This chain joins TRBV25-1 and TRBJ1-5; D not certain. CDR3 length equals 13 residues. Germline assignment: CDR1 MGHDK and CDR2 SYGVNS. Trimming took 4 bases from V and 13 from J, leaving 17 bases between them. Here the CDR3 DNA reads TGTGCCAGCAGTGGGGAGGGCGGCGGCGTTCAGCATTTT. It translates to CASSGEGGGVQHF.

The genes are TRBV18 and TRBJ2-1, with TRBD1 identical over 11 bases. V was pared by 3 bases and J by 6 bases, with 7 bases of the junction left unmatched. CDR3 size: 16 residues. Germline CDR1 KGHSH, CDR2 LQKENI. The DNA of the CDR3 is TGTGCCAGCTCACCCAATACCGGGACAGGGGGCAATGAGCAGTTCTTC. Translating gives CASSPNTGTGGNEQFF.

The chain recombines TRBV29-1 with TRBJ2-2; no clear D gene. Germline CDR1 and CDR2: SQVTM and ANQGSEA. The germline V and J ends were trimmed by 7 bases and 0 bases, with 12 bases remaining between them. The CDR3 loop spans 14 amino acids. The CDR3 DNA sequence: TGCAGCGCCGGTATCGCCGCGAACACCGGGGAGCTGTTTTTT. It codes for CSAGIAANTGELFF.

The DNA of the CDR3 is TGTGCCAGCCGGGGACTAGAGAAAAAAGGCTACGAGCAGTACTTC. It encodes CASRGLEKKGYEQYF. The rearrangement links TRBV2 to TRBJ2-7; TRBD2 aligns across 8 bases. CDR1 is SNHLY, CDR2 FYNNEI, per germline. Trimming at V came to 8 bases and at J to 3 bases, leaving 12 bases not matched to a gene. The CDR3 sequence is 15 residues long.

This clone was recorded a few times. The V call is TRBV15, the J call TRBJ1-2; 7 bases fit TRBD1. This CDR3 is 16 amino acids long. Germline loops: CDR1 LNHNV, CDR2 YYDKDF (reference sequence). V lost 8 bases to trimming and J lost 4 bases; unmatched junction nucleotides: 16. The CDR3 region has the DNA TGTGCCACCCATGGAACAGGGGAACCTCTGAGCTATGGCTACACCTTC. Amino acid sequence: CATHGTGEPLSYGYTF.

The J gene is TRBJ1-4, the V gene TRBV7-9, with D unresolved. Germline V gives CDR1 SEHNR, CDR2 FQNEAQ (reference sequence). The CDR3 has 14 amino acids. V was cut by 1 base and J by 8 bases, with 11 bases left in between. The CDR3 bases are TGTGCCAGCAGCTTAGTAGGAGGCAGCGAAAAACTGTTTTTT. Amino acid sequence: CASSLVGGSEKLFF.